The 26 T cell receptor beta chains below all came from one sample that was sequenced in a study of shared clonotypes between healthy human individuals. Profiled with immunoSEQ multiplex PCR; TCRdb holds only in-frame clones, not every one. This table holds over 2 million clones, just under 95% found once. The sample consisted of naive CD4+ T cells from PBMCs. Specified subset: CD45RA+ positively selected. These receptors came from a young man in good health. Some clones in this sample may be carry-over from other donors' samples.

The DNA for the CDR3 is TGTGCCAGCCGAGCCAGGGGGGCAGCGGTTACCTACGAGCAGTACTTC. This gives the protein CASRARGAAVTYEQYF. V usage is TRBV5-6 and J usage is TRBJ2-7; D perhaps matches TRBD1 (7 bases). V gave up 7 bases and J gave up 2 bases, with 22 bases separating them. Germline V gene data show CDR1 as SGHDT and CDR2 as YYEEEE. The CDR3 totals 16 residues.

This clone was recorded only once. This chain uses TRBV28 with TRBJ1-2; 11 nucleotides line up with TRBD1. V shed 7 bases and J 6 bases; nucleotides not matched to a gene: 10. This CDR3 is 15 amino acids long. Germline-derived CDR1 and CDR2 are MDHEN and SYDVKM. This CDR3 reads CASTVSGQGADGYTF. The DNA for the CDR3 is TGTGCCAGCACCGTCTCAGGACAGGGGGCAGATGGCTACACCTTC.

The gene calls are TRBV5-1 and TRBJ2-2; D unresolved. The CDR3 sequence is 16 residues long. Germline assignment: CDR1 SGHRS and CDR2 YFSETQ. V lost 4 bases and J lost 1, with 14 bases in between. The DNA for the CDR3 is TGCGCCAGCAGCCTAGGTCCCCAGTTGAACACCGGGGAGCTGTTTTTT. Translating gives CASSLGPQLNTGELFF.

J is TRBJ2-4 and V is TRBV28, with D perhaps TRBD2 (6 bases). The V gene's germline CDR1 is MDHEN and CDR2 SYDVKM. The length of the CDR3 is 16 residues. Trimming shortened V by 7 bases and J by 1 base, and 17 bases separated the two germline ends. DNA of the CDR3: TGTGCCAGCAACGGGCGCCGCGCGGGGGCCAAAAACATTCAGTACTTC. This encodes CASNGRRAGAKNIQYF.

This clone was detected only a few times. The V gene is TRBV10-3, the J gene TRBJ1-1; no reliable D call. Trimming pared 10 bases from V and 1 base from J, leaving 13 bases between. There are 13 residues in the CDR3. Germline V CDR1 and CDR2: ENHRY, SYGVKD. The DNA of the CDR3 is TGTGCCACCCTAGGGTCTGCGAACACTGAAGCTTTCTTT. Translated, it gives CATLGSANTEAFF.

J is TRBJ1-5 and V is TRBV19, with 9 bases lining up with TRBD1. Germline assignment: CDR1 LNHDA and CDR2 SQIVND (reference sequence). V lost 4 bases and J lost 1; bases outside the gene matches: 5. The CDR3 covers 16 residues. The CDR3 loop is CASSTPGTGSNQPQHF. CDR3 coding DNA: TGTGCCAGTAGTACACCGGGGACAGGGAGCAATCAGCCCCAGCATTTT.

The CDR3 DNA reads as TGTGCCAGCAAAGAGGATGTGAACACTGAAGCTTTCTTT. Encoded protein: CASKEDVNTEAFF. This chain uses TRBV2 with TRBJ1-1; the D is unclear. Germline-derived CDR1 and CDR2 are SNHLY and FYNNEI. CDR3 length: 13 amino acids. The ends were cut back, 7 bases at V and 0 bases at J, with 9 bases in the middle.

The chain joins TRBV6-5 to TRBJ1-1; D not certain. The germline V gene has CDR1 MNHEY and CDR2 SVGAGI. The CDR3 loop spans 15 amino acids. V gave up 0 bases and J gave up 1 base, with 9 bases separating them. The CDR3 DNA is TGTGCCAGCAGTTACTCGGGTGAGAGGAACACTGAAGCTTTCTTT. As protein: CASSYSGERNTEAFF.

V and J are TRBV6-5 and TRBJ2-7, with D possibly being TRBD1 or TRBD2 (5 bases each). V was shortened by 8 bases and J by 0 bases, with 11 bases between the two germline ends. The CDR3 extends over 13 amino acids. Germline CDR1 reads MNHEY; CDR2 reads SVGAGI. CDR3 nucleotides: TGTGCCAGCGGGTCGAGGGGCTCCTACGAGCAGTACTTC. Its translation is CASGSRGSYEQYF.

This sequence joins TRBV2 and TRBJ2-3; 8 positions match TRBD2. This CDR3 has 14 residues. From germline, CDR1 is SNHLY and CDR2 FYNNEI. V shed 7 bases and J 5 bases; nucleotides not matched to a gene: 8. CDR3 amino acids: CASTLGGAIDTQYF. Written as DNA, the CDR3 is TGTGCCAGCACCCTCGGGGGGGCTATAGATACGCAGTATTTT.

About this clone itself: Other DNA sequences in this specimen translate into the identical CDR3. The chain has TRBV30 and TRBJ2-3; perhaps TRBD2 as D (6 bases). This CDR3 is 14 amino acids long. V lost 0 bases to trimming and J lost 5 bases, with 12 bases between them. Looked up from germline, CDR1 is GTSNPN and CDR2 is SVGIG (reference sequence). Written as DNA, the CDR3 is TGTGCCTGGAGTGTGCCCGGGAGAGGAGATACGCAGTATTTT. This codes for CAWSVPGRGDTQYF.

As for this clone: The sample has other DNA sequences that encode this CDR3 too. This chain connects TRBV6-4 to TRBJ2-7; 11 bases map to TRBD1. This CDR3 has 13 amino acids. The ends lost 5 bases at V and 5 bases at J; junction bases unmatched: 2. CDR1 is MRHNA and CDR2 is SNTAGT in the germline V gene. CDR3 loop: CASSRDRGDEQYF. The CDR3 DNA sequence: TGTGCCAGCAGTAGGGACAGGGGGGACGAGCAGTACTTC.

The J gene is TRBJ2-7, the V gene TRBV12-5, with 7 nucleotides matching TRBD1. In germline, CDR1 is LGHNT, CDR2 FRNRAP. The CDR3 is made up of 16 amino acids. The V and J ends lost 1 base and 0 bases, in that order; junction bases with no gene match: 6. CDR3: CASGLAVGTASYEQYF. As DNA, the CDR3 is TGTGCTAGTGGTTTGGCAGTAGGGACAGCCTCCTACGAGCAGTACTTC.

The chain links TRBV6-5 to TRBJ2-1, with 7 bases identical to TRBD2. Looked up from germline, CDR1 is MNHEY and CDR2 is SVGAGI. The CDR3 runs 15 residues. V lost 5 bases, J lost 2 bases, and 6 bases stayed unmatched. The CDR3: CASSSGIGTYNEQFF. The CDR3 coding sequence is TGTGCCAGCAGTAGCGGGATAGGAACCTACAATGAGCAGTTCTTC.

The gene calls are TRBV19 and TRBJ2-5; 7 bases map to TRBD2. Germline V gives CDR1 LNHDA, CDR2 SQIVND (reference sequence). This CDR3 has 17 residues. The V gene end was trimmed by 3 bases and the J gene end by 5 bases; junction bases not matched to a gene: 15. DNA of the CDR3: TGTGCCAGTAGTATCGGACTAGTGACCCCCCTAAGGGAGACCCAGTACTTC. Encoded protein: CASSIGLVTPLRETQYF.

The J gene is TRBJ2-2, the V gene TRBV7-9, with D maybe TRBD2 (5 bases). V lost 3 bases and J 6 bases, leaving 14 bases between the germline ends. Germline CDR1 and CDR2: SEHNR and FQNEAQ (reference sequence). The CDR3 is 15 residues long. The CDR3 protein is CASSFGSGGSGELFF. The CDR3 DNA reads TGTGCCAGCAGCTTTGGTTCAGGAGGTTCCGGGGAGCTGTTTTTT.

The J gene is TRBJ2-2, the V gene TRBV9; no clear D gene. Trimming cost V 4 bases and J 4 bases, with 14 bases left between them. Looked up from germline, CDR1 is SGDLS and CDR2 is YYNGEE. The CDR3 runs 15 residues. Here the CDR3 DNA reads TGTGCCAGCAGCTTGGCCCCCGGGTCCACCGGGGAGCTGTTTTTT. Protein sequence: CASSLAPGSTGELFF.

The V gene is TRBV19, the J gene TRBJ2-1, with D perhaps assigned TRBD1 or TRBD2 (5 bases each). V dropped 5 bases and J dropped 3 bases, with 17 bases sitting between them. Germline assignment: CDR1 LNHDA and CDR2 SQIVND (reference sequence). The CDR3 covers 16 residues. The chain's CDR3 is CASSALLGALYNEQFF. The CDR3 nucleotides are TGTGCCAGTAGTGCCCTACTAGGGGCACTCTACAATGAGCAGTTCTTC.

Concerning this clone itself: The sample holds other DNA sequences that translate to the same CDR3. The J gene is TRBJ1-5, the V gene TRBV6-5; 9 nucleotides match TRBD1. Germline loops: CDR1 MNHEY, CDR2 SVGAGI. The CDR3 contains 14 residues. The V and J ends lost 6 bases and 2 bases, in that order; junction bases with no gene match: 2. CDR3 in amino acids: CASSRDRGNQPQHF. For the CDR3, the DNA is TGTGCCAGCAGCCGGGACAGGGGCAATCAGCCCCAGCATTTT.

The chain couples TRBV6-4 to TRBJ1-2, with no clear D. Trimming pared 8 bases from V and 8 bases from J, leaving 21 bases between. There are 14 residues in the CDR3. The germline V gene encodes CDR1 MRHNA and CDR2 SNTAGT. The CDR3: CASSPGGIVPGYTF. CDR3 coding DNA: TGTGCCAGCTCACCCGGTGGCATCGTCCCGGGCTACACCTTC.

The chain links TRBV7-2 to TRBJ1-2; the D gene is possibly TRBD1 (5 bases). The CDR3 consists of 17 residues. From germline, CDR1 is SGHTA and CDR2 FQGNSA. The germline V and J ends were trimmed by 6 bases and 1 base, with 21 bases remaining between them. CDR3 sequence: CASRLWRESRDNYGYTF. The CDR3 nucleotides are TGTGCCAGCAGGCTATGGAGAGAGAGCAGGGATAACTATGGCTACACCTTC. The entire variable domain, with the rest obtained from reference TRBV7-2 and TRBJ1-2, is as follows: GAGVSQSPSNKVTEKGKDVELRCDPISGHTALYWYRQSLGQGLEFLIYFQGNSAPDKSGLPSDRFSAERTGGSVSTLTIQRTQQEDSAVYLCASRLWRESRDNYGYTFGSGTRLTVV.

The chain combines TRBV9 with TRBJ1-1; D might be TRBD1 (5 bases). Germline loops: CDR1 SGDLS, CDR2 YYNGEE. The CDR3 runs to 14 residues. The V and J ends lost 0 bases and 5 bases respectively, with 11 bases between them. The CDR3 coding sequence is TGTGCCAGCAGCGTAGAGCAGGGTCGGACTGAAGCTTTCTTT. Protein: CASSVEQGRTEAFF.

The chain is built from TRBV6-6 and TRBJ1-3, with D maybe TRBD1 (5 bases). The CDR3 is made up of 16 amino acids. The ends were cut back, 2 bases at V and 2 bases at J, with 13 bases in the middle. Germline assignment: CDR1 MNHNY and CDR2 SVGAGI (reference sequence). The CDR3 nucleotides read TGTGCCAGCAGTTACACGGGACTGTGGACTGGAAACACCATATATTTT. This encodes CASSYTGLWTGNTIYF.

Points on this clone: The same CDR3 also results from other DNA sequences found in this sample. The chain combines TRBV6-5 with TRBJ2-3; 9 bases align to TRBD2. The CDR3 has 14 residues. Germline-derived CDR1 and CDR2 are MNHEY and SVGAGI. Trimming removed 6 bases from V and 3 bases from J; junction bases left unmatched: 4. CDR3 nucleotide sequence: TGTGCCAGCAGGCGGACTAGCGTGACAGATACGCAGTATTTT. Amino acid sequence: CASRRTSVTDTQYF.

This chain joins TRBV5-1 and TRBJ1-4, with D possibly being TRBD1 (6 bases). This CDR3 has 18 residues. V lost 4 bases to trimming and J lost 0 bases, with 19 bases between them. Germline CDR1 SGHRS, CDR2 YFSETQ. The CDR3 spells CASSPGTPTLATNEKLFF. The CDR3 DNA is TGCGCCAGCAGCCCCGGGACACCTACACTAGCAACTAATGAAAAACTGTTTTTT.

CDR3 DNA: TGTGCCAGCAGCGCTCAGGGGAACACTGAAGCTTTCTTT. Translated: CASSAQGNTEAFF. The J gene is TRBJ1-1, the V gene TRBV5-6, with D possibly being TRBD1 (5 bases). Trimming took off 4 bases at V and 1 base at J, with 8 bases between the two ends. The CDR3 runs to 13 residues. Germline CDR1 reads SGHDT; CDR2 reads YYEEEE.